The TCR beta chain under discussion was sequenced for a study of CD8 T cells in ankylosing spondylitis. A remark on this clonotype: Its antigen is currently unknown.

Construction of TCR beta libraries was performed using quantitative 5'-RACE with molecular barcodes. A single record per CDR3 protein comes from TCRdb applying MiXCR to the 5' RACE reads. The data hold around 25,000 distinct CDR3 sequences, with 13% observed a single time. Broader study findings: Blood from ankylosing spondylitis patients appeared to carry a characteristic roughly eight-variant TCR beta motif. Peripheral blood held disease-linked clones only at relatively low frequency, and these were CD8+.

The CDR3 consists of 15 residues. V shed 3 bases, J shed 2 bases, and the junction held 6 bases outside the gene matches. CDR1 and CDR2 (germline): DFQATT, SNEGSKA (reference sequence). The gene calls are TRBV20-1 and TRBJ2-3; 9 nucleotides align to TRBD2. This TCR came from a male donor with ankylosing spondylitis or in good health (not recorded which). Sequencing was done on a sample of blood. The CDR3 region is CSASCLAGHTDTQYF. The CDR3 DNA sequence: TGCAGTGCTAGTTGTCTAGCGGGACACACAGATACGCAGTATTTT.